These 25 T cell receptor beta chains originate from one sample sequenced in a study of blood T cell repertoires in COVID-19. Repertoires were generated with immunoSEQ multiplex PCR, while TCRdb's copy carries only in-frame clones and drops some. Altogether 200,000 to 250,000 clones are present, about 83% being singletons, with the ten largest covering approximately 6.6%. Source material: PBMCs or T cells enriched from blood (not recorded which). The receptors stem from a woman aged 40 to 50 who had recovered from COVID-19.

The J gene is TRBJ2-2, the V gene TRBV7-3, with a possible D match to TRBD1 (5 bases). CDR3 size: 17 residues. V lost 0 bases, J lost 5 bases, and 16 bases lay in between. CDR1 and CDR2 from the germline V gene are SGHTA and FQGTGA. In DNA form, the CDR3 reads TGTGCCAGCAGCTTAACCGTTGAAAAGGGGAAGACCGGGGAGCTGTTTTTT. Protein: CASSLTVEKGKTGELFF.

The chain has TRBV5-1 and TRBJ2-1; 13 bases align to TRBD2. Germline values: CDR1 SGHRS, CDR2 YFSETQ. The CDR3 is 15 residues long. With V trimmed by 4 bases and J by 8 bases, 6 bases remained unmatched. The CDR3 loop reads CASSRTSGSFDEQFF. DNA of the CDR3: TGCGCCAGCAGCCGGACTAGCGGGAGTTTCGATGAGCAGTTCTTC.

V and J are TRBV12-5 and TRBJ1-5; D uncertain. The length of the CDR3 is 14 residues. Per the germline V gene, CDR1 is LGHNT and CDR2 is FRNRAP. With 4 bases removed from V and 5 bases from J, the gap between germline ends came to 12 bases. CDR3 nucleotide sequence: TGTGCTAGTGGTTCCACGGGTAGGCATCAGCCCCAGCATTTT. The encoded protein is CASGSTGRHQPQHF.

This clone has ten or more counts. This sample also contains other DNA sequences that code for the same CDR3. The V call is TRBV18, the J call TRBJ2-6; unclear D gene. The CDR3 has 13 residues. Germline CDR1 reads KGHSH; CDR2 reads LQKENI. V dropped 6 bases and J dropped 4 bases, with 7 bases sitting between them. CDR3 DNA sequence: TGTGCCAGCTCGCCCGAGGGGGCCAACGTCCTGACTTTC. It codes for CASSPEGANVLTF. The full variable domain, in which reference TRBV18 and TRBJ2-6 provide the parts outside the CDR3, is NAGVMQNPRHLVRRRGQEARLRCSPMKGHSHVYWYRQLPEEGLKFMVYLQKENIIDESGMPKERFSAEFPKEGPSILRIQQVVRGDSAAYFCASSPEGANVLTFGAGSRLTVL.

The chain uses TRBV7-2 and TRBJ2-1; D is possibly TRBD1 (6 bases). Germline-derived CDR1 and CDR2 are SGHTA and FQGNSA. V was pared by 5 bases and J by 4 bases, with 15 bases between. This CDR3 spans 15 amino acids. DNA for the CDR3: TGTGCCAGCAGCCAGGGGAGCGAGCTTTACAATGAGCAGTTCTTC. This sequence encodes CASSQGSELYNEQFF.

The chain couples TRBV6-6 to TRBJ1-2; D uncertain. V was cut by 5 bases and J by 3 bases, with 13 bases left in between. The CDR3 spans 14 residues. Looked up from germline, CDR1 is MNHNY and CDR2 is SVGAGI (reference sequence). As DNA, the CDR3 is TGTGCCAGCAGTCCTGGACTGAGGGACTATGGCTACACCTTC. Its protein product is CASSPGLRDYGYTF.

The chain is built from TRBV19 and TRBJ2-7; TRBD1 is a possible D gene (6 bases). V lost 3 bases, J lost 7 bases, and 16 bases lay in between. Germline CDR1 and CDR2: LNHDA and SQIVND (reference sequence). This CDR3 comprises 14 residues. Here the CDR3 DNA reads TGTGCCAGTAGTATGATTCCCTACCAGGGGGAGCAGTACTTC. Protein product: CASSMIPYQGEQYF.

CDR3 residues: CASSLGRETFSYEQYF. The CDR3 DNA follows: TGCGCCAGCAGCTTGGGTAGGGAGACTTTCTCCTACGAGCAGTACTTC. The V gene is TRBV5-1, the J gene TRBJ2-7, with TRBD2 as a possible D gene (5 bases). Germline CDR1 is SGHRS and CDR2 is YFSETQ. The CDR3 length is 16 residues. V shed 0 bases and J shed 0 bases, with 13 bases lying between them.

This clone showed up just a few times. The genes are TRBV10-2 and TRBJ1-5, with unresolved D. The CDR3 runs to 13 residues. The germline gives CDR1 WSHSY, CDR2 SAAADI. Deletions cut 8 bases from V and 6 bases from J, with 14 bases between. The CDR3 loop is CASGPVPFQPQHF. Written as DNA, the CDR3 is TGCGCCAGCGGGCCGGTCCCCTTTCAGCCCCAGCATTTT.

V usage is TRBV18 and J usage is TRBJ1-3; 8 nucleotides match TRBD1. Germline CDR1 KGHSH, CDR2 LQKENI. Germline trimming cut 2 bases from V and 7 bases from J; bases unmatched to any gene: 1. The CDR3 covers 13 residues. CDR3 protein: CASSPGQGNTIYF. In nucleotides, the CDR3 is TGTGCCAGCTCACCAGGACAGGGCAACACCATATATTTT.

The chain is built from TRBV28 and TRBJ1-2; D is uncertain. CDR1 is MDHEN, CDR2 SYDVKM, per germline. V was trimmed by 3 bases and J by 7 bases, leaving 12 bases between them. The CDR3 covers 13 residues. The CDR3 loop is CASSFRRNGGYTF. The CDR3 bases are TGTGCCAGCAGTTTTAGGAGGAACGGTGGCTACACCTTC.

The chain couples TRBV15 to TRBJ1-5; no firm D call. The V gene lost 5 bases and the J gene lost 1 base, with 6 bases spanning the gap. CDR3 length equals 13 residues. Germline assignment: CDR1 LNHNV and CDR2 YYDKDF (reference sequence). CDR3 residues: CATSSQSNQPQHF. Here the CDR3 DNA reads TGTGCCACCAGCTCACAAAGCAATCAGCCCCAGCATTTT. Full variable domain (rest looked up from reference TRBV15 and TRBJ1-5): DAMVIQNPRYQVTQFGKPVTLSCSQTLNHNVMYWYQQKSSQAPKLLFHYYDKDFNNEADTPDNFQSRRPNTSFCFLDIRSPGLGDTAMYLCATSSQSNQPQHFGDGTRLSIL.

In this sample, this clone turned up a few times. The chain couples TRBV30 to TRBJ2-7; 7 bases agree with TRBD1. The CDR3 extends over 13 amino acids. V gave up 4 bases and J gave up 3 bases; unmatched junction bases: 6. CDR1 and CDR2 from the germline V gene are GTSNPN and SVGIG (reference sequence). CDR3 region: CAWIRGPGYEQYF. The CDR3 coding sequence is TGTGCCTGGATTAGGGGGCCTGGCTACGAGCAGTACTTC.

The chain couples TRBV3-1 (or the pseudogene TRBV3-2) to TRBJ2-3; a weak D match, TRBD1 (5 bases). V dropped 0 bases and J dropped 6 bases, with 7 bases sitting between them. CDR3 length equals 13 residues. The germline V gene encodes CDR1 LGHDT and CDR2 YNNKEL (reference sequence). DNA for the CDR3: TGTGCCAGCAGCCAAGAGGCAGGGGATACGCAGTATTTT. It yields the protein CASSQEAGDTQYF.

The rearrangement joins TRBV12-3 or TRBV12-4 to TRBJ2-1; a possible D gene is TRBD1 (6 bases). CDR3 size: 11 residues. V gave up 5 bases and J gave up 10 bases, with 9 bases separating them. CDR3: CASSPGDEQFF. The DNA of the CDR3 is TGTGCCAGCAGTCCAGGGGACGAGCAGTTCTTC.

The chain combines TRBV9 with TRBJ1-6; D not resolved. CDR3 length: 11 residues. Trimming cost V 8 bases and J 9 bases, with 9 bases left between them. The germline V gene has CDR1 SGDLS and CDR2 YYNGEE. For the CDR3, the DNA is TGTGCCAGTGGGAGTAGTTCACCCCTCCACTTT. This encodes CASGSSSPLHF.

The CDR3 loop reads CASSLDWTAPRYF. The CDR3 coding sequence is TGTGCCAGCAGCTTAGACTGGACAGCCCCCCGGTACTTC. This sequence joins TRBV11-2 and TRBJ2-7, with a tentative D call TRBD1 (6 bases). Germline V gene lookup returns CDR1 SGHAT and CDR2 FQNNGV. The CDR3 totals 13 residues. Trimming took off 0 bases at V and 12 bases at J, with 15 bases between the two ends.

CDR3 loop: CASSGSSYEQYF. The CDR3 DNA follows: TGTGCCAGCAGCGGGAGCTCCTACGAGCAGTACTTC. The gene calls are TRBV12-3 or TRBV12-4 and TRBJ2-7, with a tentative D call TRBD2 (6 bases). Trimming took off 6 bases at V and 0 bases at J, with 6 bases between the two ends. This CDR3 region has 12 residues.

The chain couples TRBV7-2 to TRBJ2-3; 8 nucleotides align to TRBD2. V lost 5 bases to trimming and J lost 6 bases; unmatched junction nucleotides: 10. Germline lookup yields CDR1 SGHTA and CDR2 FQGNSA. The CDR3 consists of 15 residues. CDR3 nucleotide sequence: TGTGCCAGCAGCAAAGCCGGGACTAGTTCTGATACGCAGTATTTT. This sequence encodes CASSKAGTSSDTQYF.

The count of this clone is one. The CDR3: CASSEGGLGRETQYF. The CDR3 DNA reads as TGTGCCAGCAGTGAAGGGGGGCTCGGCCGAGAGACCCAGTACTTC. The V call is TRBV2, the J call TRBJ2-5, with D perhaps matching TRBD1 (6 bases). Looked up from germline, CDR1 is SNHLY and CDR2 is FYNNEI. This CDR3 contains 15 residues. Trimming shortened V by 1 base and J by 4 bases, and 13 bases separated the two germline ends.

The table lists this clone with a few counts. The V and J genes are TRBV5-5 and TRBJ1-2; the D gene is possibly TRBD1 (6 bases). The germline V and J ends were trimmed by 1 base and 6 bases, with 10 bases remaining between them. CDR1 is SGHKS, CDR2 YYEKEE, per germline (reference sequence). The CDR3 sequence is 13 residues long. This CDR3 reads CASSLTGMNGYTF. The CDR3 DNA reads TGTGCCAGCAGCTTGACAGGGATGAATGGCTACACCTTC.

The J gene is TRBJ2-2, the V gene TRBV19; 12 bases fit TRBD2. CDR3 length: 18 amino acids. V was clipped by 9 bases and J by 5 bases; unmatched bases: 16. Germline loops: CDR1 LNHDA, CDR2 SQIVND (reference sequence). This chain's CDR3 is CASTGTSGPWALTGELFF. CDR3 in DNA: TGTGCCAGCACCGGGACTAGCGGGCCCTGGGCCCTGACCGGGGAGCTGTTTTTT.

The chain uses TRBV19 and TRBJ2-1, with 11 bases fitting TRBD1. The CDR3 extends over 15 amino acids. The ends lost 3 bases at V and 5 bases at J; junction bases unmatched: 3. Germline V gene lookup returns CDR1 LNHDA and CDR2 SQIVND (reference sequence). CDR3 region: CASSMVGQGDNEQFF. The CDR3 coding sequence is TGTGCCAGTAGTATGGTGGGACAGGGGGACAATGAGCAGTTCTTC.

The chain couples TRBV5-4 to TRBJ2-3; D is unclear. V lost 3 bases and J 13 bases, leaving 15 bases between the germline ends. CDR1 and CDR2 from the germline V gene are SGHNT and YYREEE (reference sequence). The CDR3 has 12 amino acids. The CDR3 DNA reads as TGTGCCAGCAGCTACGACTCATCCACGGAGTATTTT. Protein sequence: CASSYDSSTEYF.

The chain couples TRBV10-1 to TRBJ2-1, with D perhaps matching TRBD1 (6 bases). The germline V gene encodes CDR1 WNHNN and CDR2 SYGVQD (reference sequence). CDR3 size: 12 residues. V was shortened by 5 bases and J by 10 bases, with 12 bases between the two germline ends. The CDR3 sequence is CASSTGTGEQFF. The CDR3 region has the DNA TGCGCCAGCAGTACAGGGACGGGCGAGCAGTTCTTC.